This T cell receptor beta chain comes out of a study of T cell responses to AZD1222 COVID-19 vaccine. TCRdb keeps only in-frame clones here, not all; method: immunoSEQ multiplex PCR. The repertoire has about 160,000 clones, around nine tenths of them found once; the top ten carry around 5.9%. V was pared by 3 bases and J by 1 base, with 9 bases between. This CDR3 spans 14 amino acids. CDR1 is KGHSH and CDR2 is LQKENI in the germline V gene. This clone was counted between two and nine times. This material consisted of peripheral blood, taken on day 0 of AZD1222 vaccination. The sequence derives from an adult in good health. The chain is built from TRBV18 and TRBJ1-2; weak D call: TRBD1 (6 bases). This CDR3 is CASSPDRHNYGYTF. The CDR3 DNA follows: TGTGCCAGCTCACCGGACAGACATAACTATGGCTACACCTTC.